These 9 T cell receptor beta chains were all obtained from the same sample, sequenced in a study of blood T cell repertoires in COVID-19. Using immunoSEQ multiplex PCR, the repertoire was profiled, and TCRdb retains in-frame clones only, with some absent. The sample shows 120,000 to 150,000 clones, around 86% of them seen only once. Sequencing used peripheral blood. All receptors derive from a man between 45 and 60 years old who had recovered from COVID-19.

The genes are TRBV30 and TRBJ1-1; D unresolved. Looked up from germline, CDR1 is GTSNPN and CDR2 is SVGIG (reference sequence). The CDR3 length is 13 residues. Between the trimmed V and J ends, which lost 0 bases and 2 bases, there was a span of 7 bases. DNA of the CDR3: TGTGCCTGGAGTGTACAAGAAAACACTGAAGCTTTCTTT. This translates into CAWSVQENTEAFF.

The CDR3 bases are TGTGCCAGCAGCTTGGAGTCTAGGACAGGGATGCCTCAGCCCCAGCATTTT. As protein: CASSLESRTGMPQPQHF. The chain is built from TRBV5-5 and TRBJ1-5; 8 bases fit TRBD1. The CDR3 contains 17 residues. With V trimmed by 0 bases and J by 6 bases, 11 bases remained unmatched. Germline lookup yields CDR1 SGHKS and CDR2 YYEKEE (reference sequence).

The rearrangement uses TRBV30 and TRBJ1-5; TRBD1 matches 7 bases. V trimming: 0 bases; J trimming: 7 bases; junction bases outside the gene matches: 15. Germline-derived CDR1 and CDR2 are GTSNPN and SVGIG (reference sequence). The CDR3 is 17 residues long. CDR3 DNA sequence: TGTGCCTGGAGTGTATCACTCCGGGCAGGGGGTCGGCAGCCCCAGCATTTT. Residues: CAWSVSLRAGGRQPQHF.

The chain has TRBV6-2 or TRBV6-3 and TRBJ1-1; TRBD1 is a possible D gene (6 bases). Trimming took off 0 bases at V and 5 bases at J, with 10 bases between the two ends. Germline CDR1 MNHEY, CDR2 SVGEGT. This CDR3 is built from 14 residues. For the CDR3, the DNA is TGTGCCAGCAGTTACTCATCCCAGGGGACTGAAGCTTTCTTT. This translates into CASSYSSQGTEAFF.

J is TRBJ2-1 and V is TRBV6-2 or TRBV6-3; the D gene is possibly TRBD2 (6 bases). V gave up 5 bases and J gave up 7 bases, with 21 bases separating them. CDR3 length: 16 residues. The germline V gene has CDR1 MNHEY and CDR2 SVGEGT. In DNA, the CDR3 is TGTGCCAGCAGTCCATTTAGCGGAGGGGCCGGGAATGAGCAGTTCTTC. Amino acid sequence: CASSPFSGGAGNEQFF.

The chain has TRBV19 and TRBJ1-5, with TRBD1 matching over 9 bases. V shed 3 bases, J shed 0 bases, and the junction held 9 bases outside the gene matches. There are 18 residues in the CDR3. Germline V CDR1 and CDR2: LNHDA, SQIVND (reference sequence). DNA of the CDR3: TGTGCCAGTAGTATCGACAAAACAGGGGGCTTTAGCAATCAGCCCCAGCATTTT. Translated: CASSIDKTGGFSNQPQHF.

The CDR3 here is CASSQQGWNTEAFF. CDR3 nucleotide sequence: TGTGCCAGTAGTCAACAGGGGTGGAACACTGAAGCTTTCTTT. The V gene is TRBV19, the J gene TRBJ1-1, with 7 nucleotides matching TRBD1. V was pared by 5 bases and J by 1 base, with 4 bases of the junction left unmatched. This CDR3 comprises 14 residues. The germline CDR1 and CDR2 sequences are LNHDA and SQIVND (reference sequence).

The rearrangement links TRBV5-4 to TRBJ1-1, with D hard to call. V gave up 1 base and J gave up 5 bases, with 9 bases separating them. Germline V CDR1 and CDR2: SGHNT, YYREEE (reference sequence). This CDR3 contains 13 residues. The DNA of the CDR3 is TGTGCCAGCAGCTTGCCTTTACAGACTGAAGCTTTCTTT. Translation: CASSLPLQTEAFF.

The chain employs TRBV6-4 and TRBJ1-4; D is perhaps TRBD1 (6 bases). Trimming removed 3 bases from V and 6 bases from J, with 17 bases in between. The germline CDR1 and CDR2 sequences are MRHNA and SNTAGT. The CDR3 runs 16 residues. CDR3 in amino acids: CASSDRLKTGYEKLFF. The CDR3 DNA reads TGTGCCAGCAGTGATCGTCTCAAGACAGGTTATGAAAAACTGTTTTTT.